Listed below are T cell receptor beta chains from one sample, sequenced in a study of shared clonotypes between healthy human individuals. The repertoire was sequenced with immunoSEQ multiplex PCR; TCRdb's copy has only in-frame clones and lacks some. Among some 2,000,000 clones listed, about 95% were seen once. The sequenced sample consisted of naive CD8+ T cells sorted from blood. The receptors originated from a young man in good health. CDR3s include the opening cysteine and the closing phenylalanine or tryptophan. The order of the fields is V gene, clone size, J gene, D gene, CDR3 DNA, CDR3 protein. D genes are given only for firm matches. Clone size appears in some rows only: once, few, many, or a class for an expanded clone.

>TRBV10-3|-|TRBJ2-7|TRBD1
TGTGCCATCGGCGTGGGGACAGGGGGGTCCTACGAGCAGTACTTC
CAIGVGTGGSYEQYF
>TRBV7-9|-|TRBJ2-4|-
TGTGCCAGCAGCTTAGAGTTCGGGGCTAGTGGCGCCAAAAACATTCAGTACTTC
CASSLEFGASGAKNIQYF
>TRBV5-1|-|TRBJ2-1|-
TGCGCCAGCAGCATCGACCCCAGTGAGCAGTTCTTC
CASSIDPSEQFF
>TRBV4-1|-|TRBJ2-7|TRBD2
TGCGCCAGCTCGGAGGCGATATCGGGACTAGCGCCCTACGAGCAGTACTTC
CASSEAISGLAPYEQYF
>TRBV28|-|TRBJ1-1|-
TGTGCCAGCAGTTCCCTGGGCCAGAACACTGAAGCTTTCTTT
CASSSLGQNTEAFF
>TRBV9|-|TRBJ2-4|-
TGTGCCAGCAGCGGGGGTGGGTCCAAAAACATTCAGTACTTC
CASSGGGSKNIQYF
>TRBV10-2|-|TRBJ1-6|-
TGCGCCAGCATGGGATATAATTCACCCCTCCACTTT
CASMGYNSPLHF
>TRBV15|-|TRBJ2-3|-
TGTGCCACCAGCATTGGTATAGGGTCGGCAGATACGCAGTATTTT
CATSIGIGSADTQYF
>TRBV9|-|TRBJ2-2|-
TGTGCCAGCAGCCCCAGGTCAGCGGTGAACACCGGGGAGCTGTTTTTT
CASSPRSAVNTGELFF
>TRBV27|-|TRBJ2-1|-
TGTGCCAGCAGTTTATATTGGCAGGGTGGCTACAATGAGCAGTTCTTC
CASSLYWQGGYNEQFF
>TRBV7-2|-|TRBJ1-1|-
TGTGCCAGCAGCTTATTTCTCGCCAGTTTGGGCACTGAAGCTTTCTTT
CASSLFLASLGTEAFF
>TRBV10-3|-|TRBJ2-2|-
TGTGCCATCGCCCCGTCCAGGGGGGAGCTGTTTTTT
CAIAPSRGELFF
>TRBV6-1|-|TRBJ2-7|-
TGTGCCAGCAGTGGAGTTTCCGTCGGGGGCTCCTACGAGCAGTACTTC
CASSGVSVGGSYEQYF
>TRBV9|-|TRBJ1-2|-
TGTGCCAGCAGTTCACCAGCCTCCTATGGCTACACCTTC
CASSSPASYGYTF
>TRBV7-8|-|TRBJ2-7|TRBD2
TGTGCCAGCAGCTTGACTAGCGGGGAACTCACCTACGAGCAGTACTTC
CASSLTSGELTYEQYF
>TRBV5-1|-|TRBJ1-1|-
TGCGCCAGCAGCTTGGCCGTTAACCGGGGTTTGAACACTGAAGCTTTCTTT
CASSLAVNRGLNTEAFF
>TRBV25-1|-|TRBJ2-7|-
TGTGCCAGCAGTGTCGAGACAGTCTACGAGCAGTACTTC
CASSVETVYEQYF
>TRBV9|-|TRBJ2-7|-
TGTGCCAGCAGCGTAGGGGCGACAGTCTCCTACGAGCAGTACTTC
CASSVGATVSYEQYF
>TRBV29-1|-|TRBJ2-1|TRBD2
TGCAGCGTTGAGTCGGGACTAGCGGTGATGGATGAGCAGTTCTTC
CSVESGLAVMDEQFF
>TRBV28|-|TRBJ2-1|TRBD1
TGTGCCAGCAGTTCCAATGGGTGGGGGACAGGGGCCATACACATATACAATGAGCAGTTCTTC
CASSSNGWGTGAIHIYNEQFF
>TRBV5-8|-|TRBJ2-3|-
TGTGCCAGCAGCTTTGAACCCGTCCATTTT
CASSFEPVHF
>TRBV27|-|TRBJ2-7|TRBD1
TGTGCCAGCAGTTTAGACTCGACAGGGGGCTACGAGCAGTACTTC
CASSLDSTGGYEQYF
>TRBV6-1|-|TRBJ2-1|-
TGTGCCAGCAGGGGATTCGGGCCCTACAATGAGCAGTTCTTC
CASRGFGPYNEQFF
>TRBV27|-|TRBJ1-6|-
TGTGCCAGCAGTATGGGGGGGAGTCTGGGGGCCCTCCACTTT
CASSMGGSLGALHF
>TRBV9|once|TRBJ2-3|-
TGTGCCAGCAGCCAAACAGGCGCGCCAGATACGCAGTATTTT
CASSQTGAPDTQYF
>TRBV10-3|-|TRBJ2-1|TRBD2
TGTGCCATCAGTGAGTCGCCGAGCGGGGCCTACAATGAGCAGTTCTTC
CAISESPSGAYNEQFF
>TRBV10-3|-|TRBJ2-1|TRBD1
TGTGCCATCAGGGTTGACAGGGCCGTTCAGAATGAGCAGTTCTTC
CAIRVDRAVQNEQFF
>TRBV6-5|-|TRBJ1-5|-
TGTGCCAGCAGTTACGGTCAGGGGTTGCAGCCCCAGCATTTT
CASSYGQGLQPQHF
>TRBV6-5|-|TRBJ2-7|TRBD1
TGTGCCAGCAGTTACTCGATCGGACAGGTGATCTACGAGCAGTACTTC
CASSYSIGQVIYEQYF
>TRBV5-8|-|TRBJ2-3|TRBD2
TGTGCCAGCAGCGAGGGACTAGCGGGAGCGGGCACAGATACGCAGTATTTT
CASSEGLAGAGTDTQYF
>TRBV13|once|TRBJ2-2|TRBD1
TGTGCCAGCAGCCCCCAACCGGGACAGGGAACCGGGGAGCTGTTTTTT
CASSPQPGQGTGELFF
>TRBV9|-|TRBJ2-3|-
TGTGCCAGCAGCGTAGCGTCCCTAGGTGCAGATACGCAGTATTTT
CASSVASLGADTQYF
>TRBV11-1|-|TRBJ2-1|-
TGTGCCAGCAGCTTAGAGGGGACATCTTATTTTAATGAGCAGTTCTTC
CASSLEGTSYFNEQFF
>TRBV9|-|TRBJ2-2|TRBD2
TGTGCCAGCAGCGGACTAGCGGAGAACACCGGGGAGCTGTTTTTT
CASSGLAENTGELFF
>TRBV4-2|once|TRBJ2-7|-
TGTGCCAGCAGCCAAGGGAGGGGGGACGAGCAGTACTTC
CASSQGRGDEQYF
>TRBV6-1|-|TRBJ1-2|-
TGTGCCAGCAGTGAGGACGGACGGTATGGCTACACCTTC
CASSEDGRYGYTF
>TRBV12-5|once|TRBJ1-2|-
TGTGCTAGTGGTTTGGCAGGGGTAAAGTTTAACTATGGCTACACCTTC
CASGLAGVKFNYGYTF
>TRBV7-9|-|TRBJ2-1|-
TGTGCCAGCAGCTTATCGAGCGGGCAATACAATGAGCAGTTCTTC
CASSLSSGQYNEQFF
>TRBV5-4|few|TRBJ1-2|-
TGTGCCAGCAGCTTACCACAGGTTAACTATGGCTACACCTTC
CASSLPQVNYGYTF
>TRBV27|once|TRBJ2-3|-
TGTGCCAGCAGTTATCTAGCGATGTCAGATACGCAGTATTTT
CASSYLAMSDTQYF
>TRBV5-1|-|TRBJ2-3|TRBD2
TGCGCCAGCAGCTTGGCCCTAGCGGGAGGCCCAGATACGCAGTATTTT
CASSLALAGGPDTQYF
>TRBV27|-|TRBJ2-3|TRBD2
TGTGCCAGCAGTTTATCAAGCGGGGGGGTTCCAGATACGCAGTATTTT
CASSLSSGGVPDTQYF
>TRBV13|-|TRBJ2-1|-
TGTGCCAGCAGCTTAGAGGCGGGGAGGAGGGCCTACAATGAGCAGTTCTTC
CASSLEAGRRAYNEQFF
>TRBV6-5|-|TRBJ1-1|-
TGTGCCAGCAGTTACTCGACCGCGAACACTGAAGCTTTCTTT
CASSYSTANTEAFF
>TRBV2|-|TRBJ1-6|-
TGTGCCAGCAGTGAGTTGGGGGGGACGTACTCCTATAATTCACCCCTCCACTTT
CASSELGGTYSYNSPLHF
>TRBV7-9|-|TRBJ2-3|-
TGTGCCAGCAGCTTAGCACTCTCGGATACGCAGTATTTT
CASSLALSDTQYF
>TRBV27|-|TRBJ1-4|-
TGTGCCAGCAGTTTAATAGGTGCGGCTAATGAAAAACTGTTTTTT
CASSLIGAANEKLFF
>TRBV4-1|-|TRBJ1-1|-
TGCGCCAGCAGCCAAGGCCTTCTAGAGACCATGAACACTGAAGCTTTCTTT
CASSQGLLETMNTEAFF